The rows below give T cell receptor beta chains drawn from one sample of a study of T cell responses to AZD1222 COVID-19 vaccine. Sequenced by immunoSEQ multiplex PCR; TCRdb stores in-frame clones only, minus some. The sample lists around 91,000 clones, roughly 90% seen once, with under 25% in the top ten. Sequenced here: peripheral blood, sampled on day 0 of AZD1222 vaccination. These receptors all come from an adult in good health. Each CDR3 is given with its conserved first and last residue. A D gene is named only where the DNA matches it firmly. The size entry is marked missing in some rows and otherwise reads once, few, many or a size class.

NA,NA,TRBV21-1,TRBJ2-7,CASSRSGTGSHEQYF,TGTGCCAGCAGCAGATCCGGGACAGGGTCTCACGAGCAGTACTTC
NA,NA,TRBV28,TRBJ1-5,CASIIHGAGNQPQHF,TGTGCCAGCATCATACATGGGGCGGGCAATCAGCCCCAGCATTTT
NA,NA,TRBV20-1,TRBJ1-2,CSASKPNYGYTF,TGCAGTGCTAGTAAGCCTAACTATGGCTACACCTTC
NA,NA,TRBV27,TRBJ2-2,CASSHRNTGELFF,TGTGCCAGCAGTCACAGGAACACCGGGGAGCTGTTTTTT
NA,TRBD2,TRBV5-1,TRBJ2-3,CASSLLAGAPDTQYF,TGCGCCAGCAGCTTACTAGCGGGAGCGCCAGATACGCAGTATTTT
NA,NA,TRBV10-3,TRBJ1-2,CAISETNFSGGYTF,TGTGCCATCAGTGAGACTAATTTTTCGGGTGGCTACACCTTC
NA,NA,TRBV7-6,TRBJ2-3,CASSLGGVSTDTQYF,TGTGCCAGCAGCTTGGGCGGAGTTAGCACAGATACGCAGTATTTT
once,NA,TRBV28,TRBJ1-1,CASSEGRNTEAFF,TGTGCCAGCAGCGAGGGACGGAACACTGAAGCTTTCTTT
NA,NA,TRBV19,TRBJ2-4,CASSISVVGHNRLAKNIQYF,TGTGCCAGTAGTATATCAGTCGTTGGACACAACCGATTAGCCAAAAACATTCAGTACTTC
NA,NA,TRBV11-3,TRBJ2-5,CASSYQGGETQYF,TGTGCCAGCAGCTACCAGGGAGGAGAGACCCAGTACTTC
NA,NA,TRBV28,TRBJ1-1,CASTGAGVNTEAFF,TGTGCCAGCACAGGGGCTGGAGTGAACACTGAAGCTTTCTTT
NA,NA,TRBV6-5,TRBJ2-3,CASSYSTSPLTDTQYF,TGTGCCAGCAGTTATAGCACGTCCCCCCTCACAGATACGCAGTATTTT
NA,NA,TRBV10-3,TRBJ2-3,CAISEVTDTQYF,TGTGCCATCAGTGAGGTCACAGATACGCAGTATTTT
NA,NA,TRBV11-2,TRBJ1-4,CASSQSAGSVLFF,TGTGCCAGCAGCCAGTCGGCCGGGTCAGTTCTGTTTTTT
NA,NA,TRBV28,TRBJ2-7,CASSFRYSYEQYF,TGTGCCAGCAGTTTCCGCTATTCCTACGAGCAGTACTTC
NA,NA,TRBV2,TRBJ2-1,CASSNYPSSYNEQFF,TGTGCCAGCAGTAACTATCCGAGCTCCTACAATGAGCAGTTCTTC
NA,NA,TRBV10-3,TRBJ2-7,CAISDPDTPFSYEQYF,TGTGCCATCAGTGACCCCGACACTCCCTTCTCCTACGAGCAGTACTTC
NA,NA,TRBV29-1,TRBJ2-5,CSARSARQETQYF,TGCAGCGCCCGATCAGCTAGACAAGAGACCCAGTACTTC
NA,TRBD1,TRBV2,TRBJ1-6,CATETGYRGNSPLHF,TGTGCCACCGAGACAGGGTATAGGGGTAATTCACCCCTCCACTTT
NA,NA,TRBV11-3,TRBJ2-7,CASSLGSASYEQYF,TGTGCCAGCAGCTTAGGGTCAGCCTCCTACGAGCAGTACTTC
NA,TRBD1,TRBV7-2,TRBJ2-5,CASRFGTGGGETQYF,TGTGCCAGCAGATTTGGGACAGGGGGAGGTGAGACCCAGTACTTC
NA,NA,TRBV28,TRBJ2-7,CASSFKGFPYEQYF,TGTGCCAGCAGTTTTAAGGGGTTCCCCTACGAGCAGTACTTC
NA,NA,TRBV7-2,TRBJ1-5,CASSLDRRQPQHF,TGTGCCAGCAGCTTAGACAGGAGACAGCCCCAGCATTTT
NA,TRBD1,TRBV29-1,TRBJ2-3,CSVETLGTGGADTQYF,TGCAGCGTTGAGACGTTAGGGACAGGGGGCGCAGATACGCAGTATTTT
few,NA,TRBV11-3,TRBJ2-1,CASSPSGGGGREQFF,TGTGCCAGCAGCCCCTCGGGGGGTGGGGGCCGGGAGCAGTTCTTC
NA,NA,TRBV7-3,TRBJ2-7,CASSPQAGIGEQYF,TGTGCCAGCAGCCCCCAGGCTGGGATCGGGGAGCAGTACTTC
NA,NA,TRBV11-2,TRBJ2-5,CASSLFGKETQYF,TGTGCCAGCAGCTTATTTGGTAAAGAGACCCAGTACTTC
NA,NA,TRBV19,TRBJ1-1,CASSGNQGNTEAFF,TGTGCCAGTAGCGGTAACCAGGGGAACACTGAAGCTTTCTTT
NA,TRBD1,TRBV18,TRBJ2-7,CASHPPGTAPYEQYF,TGTGCCAGCCACCCCCCCGGGACAGCTCCCTACGAGCAGTACTTC
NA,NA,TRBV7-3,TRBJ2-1,CASSLGNNNEQFF,TGTGCCAGCAGCTTAGGGAATAACAATGAGCAGTTCTTC
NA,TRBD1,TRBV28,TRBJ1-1,CASRPTGARDEAFF,TGTGCCAGCAGGCCGACAGGGGCAAGGGATGAAGCTTTCTTT
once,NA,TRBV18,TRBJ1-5,CASSPGQPNQPQHF,TGTGCCAGCTCACCAGGACAGCCGAATCAGCCCCAGCATTTT
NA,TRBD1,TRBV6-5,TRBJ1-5,CASRLTGGTNQPQHF,TGTGCCAGCAGATTAACAGGGGGGACTAATCAGCCCCAGCATTTT
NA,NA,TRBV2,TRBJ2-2,CASRRDTIAGELFF,TGTGCCAGCAGACGGGACACCATCGCCGGGGAGCTGTTTTTT
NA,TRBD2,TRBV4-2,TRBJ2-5,CASSQESAGGQETQYF,TGTGCCAGCAGCCAAGAATCGGCGGGGGGACAAGAGACCCAGTACTTC
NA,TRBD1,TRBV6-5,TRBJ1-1,CASRDPGQGSEAFF,TGTGCCAGCAGGGATCCGGGACAGGGATCTGAAGCTTTCTTT
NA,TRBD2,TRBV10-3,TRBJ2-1,CATAGLAQHSSYNEQFF,TGTGCCACCGCGGGACTAGCTCAGCACAGCTCCTACAATGAGCAGTTCTTC
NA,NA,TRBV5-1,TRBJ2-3,CASSLAGGGTDTQYF,TGCGCCAGCAGCTTGGCTGGGGGCGGCACAGATACGCAGTATTTT
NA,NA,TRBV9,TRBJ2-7,CASSRTALASSYEQYF,TGTGCCAGCAGCCGAACCGCTCTAGCGAGCTCCTACGAGCAGTACTTC
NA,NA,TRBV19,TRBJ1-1,CASTDLGGTEAFF,TGTGCCAGTACCGATCTAGGGGGGACTGAAGCTTTCTTT
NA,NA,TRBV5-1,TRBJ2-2,CASSYGQPNTGELFF,TGCGCCAGCAGCTACGGACAGCCGAACACCGGGGAGCTGTTTTTT
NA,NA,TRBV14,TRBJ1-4,CASSLSNEKLFF,TGTGCCAGCAGCCTATCCAATGAAAAACTGTTTTTT
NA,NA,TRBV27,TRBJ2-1,CASSPSWSSYNEQFF,TGTGCCAGCAGCCCCAGCTGGAGCTCCTACAATGAGCAGTTCTTC
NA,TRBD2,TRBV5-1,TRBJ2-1,CASRTSSGSYNEQFF,TGCGCCAGCAGGACTAGCTCGGGATCCTACAATGAGCAGTTCTTC
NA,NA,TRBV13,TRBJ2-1,CASSLQTGSSYNEQFF,TGTGCCAGCAGCTTACAGACGGGGAGCTCCTACAATGAGCAGTTCTTC
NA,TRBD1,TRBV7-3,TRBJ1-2,CASSIGQGEGYTF,TGTGCCAGCAGCATCGGACAGGGTGAAGGCTACACCTTC
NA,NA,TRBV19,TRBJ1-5,CASSIVGAQPQHF,TGTGCCAGTAGTATTGTGGGGGCACAGCCCCAGCATTTT
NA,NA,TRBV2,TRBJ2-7,CASSATRGEQYF,TGTGCCAGCAGTGCAACTAGAGGCGAGCAGTACTTC
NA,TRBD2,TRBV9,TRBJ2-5,CASSVEAGTTQGETQYF,TGTGCCAGCAGCGTAGAAGCGGGGACCACGCAGGGAGAGACCCAGTACTTC
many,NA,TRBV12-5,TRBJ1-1,CASAPREANTEAFF,TGTGCTAGTGCCCCCCGGGAGGCGAACACTGAAGCTTTCTTT
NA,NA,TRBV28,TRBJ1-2,CASSFSTGGRGYTF,TGTGCCAGCAGTTTTTCTACCGGGGGCAGGGGCTACACCTTC
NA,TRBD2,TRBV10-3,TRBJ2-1,CAISESGTSGGDSSYNEQFF,TGTGCCATCAGTGAGTCCGGGACTAGCGGGGGAGATAGCTCCTACAATGAGCAGTTCTTC
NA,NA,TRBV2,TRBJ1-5,CASSEDPNQPQHF,TGTGCCAGCAGTGAGGACCCCAATCAGCCCCAGCATTTT
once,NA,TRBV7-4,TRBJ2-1,CASSLSRDVYNEQFF,TGTGCCAGCAGCTTAAGTCGGGACGTCTACAATGAGCAGTTCTTC